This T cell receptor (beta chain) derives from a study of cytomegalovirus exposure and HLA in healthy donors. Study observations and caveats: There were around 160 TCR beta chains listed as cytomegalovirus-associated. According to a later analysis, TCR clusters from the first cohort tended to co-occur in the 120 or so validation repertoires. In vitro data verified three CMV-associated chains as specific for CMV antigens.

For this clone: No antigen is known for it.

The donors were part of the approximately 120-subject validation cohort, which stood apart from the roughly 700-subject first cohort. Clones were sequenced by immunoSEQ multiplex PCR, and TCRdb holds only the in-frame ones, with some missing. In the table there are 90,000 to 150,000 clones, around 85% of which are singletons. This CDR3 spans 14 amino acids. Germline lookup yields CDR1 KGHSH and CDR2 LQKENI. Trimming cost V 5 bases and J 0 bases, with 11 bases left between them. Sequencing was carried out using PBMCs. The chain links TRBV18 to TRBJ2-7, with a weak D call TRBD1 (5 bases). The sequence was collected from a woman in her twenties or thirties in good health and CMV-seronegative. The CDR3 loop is CASSGARSSYEQYF. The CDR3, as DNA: TGTGCCAGCTCAGGGGCGCGAAGCTCCTACGAGCAGTACTTC.